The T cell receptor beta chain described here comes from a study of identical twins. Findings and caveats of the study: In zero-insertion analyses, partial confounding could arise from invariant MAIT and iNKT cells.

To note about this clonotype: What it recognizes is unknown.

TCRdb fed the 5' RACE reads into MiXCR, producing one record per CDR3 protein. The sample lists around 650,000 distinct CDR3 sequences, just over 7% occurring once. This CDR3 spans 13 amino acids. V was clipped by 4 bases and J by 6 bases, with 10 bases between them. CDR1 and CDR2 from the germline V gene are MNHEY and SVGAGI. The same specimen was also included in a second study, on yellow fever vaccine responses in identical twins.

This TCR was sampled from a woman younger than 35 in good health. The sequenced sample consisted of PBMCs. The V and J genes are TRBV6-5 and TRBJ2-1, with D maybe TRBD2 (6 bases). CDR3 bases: TGTGCCAGCAGTTTGGGACTCCGCAATGAGCAGTTCTTC. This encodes CASSLGLRNEQFF.